One and the same sample provided the 5 T cell receptor beta chains below, sequenced in a study of post-analysis software for immune sequencing data. These receptors' antigens are unknown. Tagging with unique molecular identifiers was a feature of the TCR beta cDNA libraries. MiXCR, applied by TCRdb to the PCR reads, yields one record per CDR3 protein. Among 170,000 or so distinct CDR3 sequences listed, approximately 30% were seen once. Study findings and constraints: Comparison of patients with controls showed about 5 TRBV segments more frequent in patients, TRBV5-6, TRBV5-1 and TRBV20-1 among them.

The sequenced material came from blood. These receptors were obtained from a girl aged 5-17 years with multiple sclerosis.

V gene TRBV4-2 combines with J gene TRBJ2-5; TRBD2 agrees at 11 bases. CDR3 length: 18 amino acids. Germline V gene sequence: CDR1 LGHNA, CDR2 YNFKEQ. V lost 0 bases and J lost 2; bases outside the gene matches: 8. CDR3 DNA: TGTGCCAGCAGCCAAGAAAGGTGGGGACTAGCGGTTCAAGAGACCCAGTACTTC. Amino acids: CASSQERWGLAVQETQYF.

Worth noting for this clonotype: A much larger clone is a single base away; this may be a read error. The CDR3: CASSLVDARNKQFF. The CDR3 DNA follows: TGCGCCAGCAGCTTGGTAGACGCCAGGAATAAGCAGTTCTTC. V is TRBV5-1 and J is TRBJ2-1, with D unresolved. Trimming left V 0 bases short and J 11 bases short, with 15 bases between. Germline values: CDR1 SGHRS, CDR2 YFSETQ. This CDR3 spans 14 amino acids.

The chain is built from TRBV9 and TRBJ1-1; a weak D match, TRBD1 (5 bases). V lost 0 bases and J lost 4, with 16 bases in between. This CDR3 comprises 16 residues. Germline CDR1 is SGDLS and CDR2 is YYNGEE. The CDR3 DNA sequence: TGTGCCAGCAGCGTAGGGACATCTCCCCTCGGCACTGAAGCTTTCTTT. This translates into CASSVGTSPLGTEAFF.

For this clonotype: A much bigger clone sits one base away, suggesting this may be a read error. The rearrangement links TRBV6-5 to TRBJ1-2, with a weak D call TRBD1 (5 bases). Germline V gene lookup returns CDR1 MNHEY and CDR2 SVGAGI. CDR3 length: 14 residues. The CDR3 region is CATRDGTPFYGYIF. In DNA, the CDR3 is TGTGCCACCAGGGATGGAACGCCATTCTATGGCTACATCTTC.

This clonotype was seen more than once but under ten times. The gene calls are TRBV5-6 and TRBJ2-1; a possible D gene is TRBD2 (6 bases). This CDR3 region has 16 residues. The germline CDR1 and CDR2 sequences are SGHDT and YYEEEE. Deletions cut 4 bases from V and 7 bases from J, with 21 bases between. This CDR3 is CASSRPRGLLGNEQFF. The CDR3 coding sequence is TGTGCCAGCAGCCGCCCGCGTGGACTACTAGGGAATGAGCAGTTCTTC.